This TCR beta chain derives from a study of vaccination and CD4 T cells after COVID-19. CDR1 and CDR2 from the germline V gene are DFQATT and SNEGSKA (reference sequence). The CDR3 has 16 amino acids. Unmatched junction bases numbered 15, after V lost 6 bases and J lost 6 bases. The Oncomine TCR Beta short-read assay sequenced DNA from cultured CD4+ T cells. TCRdb re-called the PCR reads through MiXCR, storing one row per CDR3 protein. The table has approximately 22,000 distinct CDR3 sequences, almost 50% seen once. The treatment was: approximately 11-day PBMC culture with coronavirus spike peptide pools or control peptides (ViraFEST assay). As for this clonotype: Antigen unknown.

The sequence came from a human donor who had recovered from COVID-19. The genes are TRBV20-1 and TRBJ2-1; 9 nucleotides line up with TRBD2. Sequenced input: CD4+ T cells from blood, cultured in vitro. This chain's CDR3 is CSALRGHSGSPNEQFF. CDR3 DNA sequence: TGCAGTGCCCTACGGGGTCATAGCGGGAGCCCCAATGAGCAGTTCTTC.